These 11 T cell receptor beta chains originate from one sample sequenced in a study of T-cell reconstitution after alpha-beta-depleted transplantation in children. Using unique molecular identifiers, the investigators prepared the TCRbeta library. TCRdb reanalysed the PCR reads using MiXCR and keeps one entry per CDR3 protein. Of approximately 650,000 distinct CDR3 sequences in the sample, about 12% were seen once. The sequencing used PBMCs, collected before TCRalphabeta/CD19-depleted stem cell transplant. All receptors come from a girl under 10 years old with congenital amegakaryocytic thrombocytopenia, due to receive a stem cell transplant.

This clonotype was detected many times. This sequence joins TRBV25-1 and TRBJ2-1; the D gene is possibly TRBD2 (6 bases). The germline V gene has CDR1 MGHDK and CDR2 SYGVNS. The CDR3 contains 13 residues. V was pared by 0 bases and J by 7 bases, with 7 bases between. The CDR3 sequence: CASSEYGGNEQFF. CDR3 nucleotide sequence: TGTGCCAGCAGTGAATATGGAGGGAATGAGCAGTTCTTC.

This clonotype was counted at least ten times. The gene calls are TRBV29-1 and TRBJ1-2; 8 nucleotides align to TRBD1. Germline-derived CDR1 and CDR2 are SQVTM and ANQGSEA. The CDR3 runs to 13 residues. Trimming took 6 bases from V and 4 from J; bases not matched to a gene: 7. This CDR3 reads CSVRGPSGYGYTF. In DNA form, the CDR3 reads TGCAGCGTCAGGGGGCCTTCGGGCTATGGCTACACCTTC.

The chain employs TRBV18 and TRBJ2-1; the D is unclear. V lost 2 bases, J lost 12 bases, and 11 bases lay in between. CDR3 length equals 12 residues. The germline CDR1 and CDR2 sequences are KGHSH and LQKENI. The CDR3 region is CASSPFPSRQFF. CDR3 bases: TGTGCCAGCTCACCATTCCCCTCTAGGCAGTTCTTC. The whole variable domain, remainder taken from reference TRBV18 and TRBJ2-1, is NAGVMQNPRHLVRRRGQEARLRCSPMKGHSHVYWYRQLPEEGLKFMVYLQKENIIDESGMPKERFSAEFPKEGPSILRIQQVVRGDSAAYFCASSPFPSRQFFGPGTRLTVL.

This clonotype was found many times. V gene TRBV5-1 combines with J gene TRBJ2-1, with 12 bases that match TRBD2. Germline values: CDR1 SGHRS, CDR2 YFSETQ. Trimming at V came to 3 bases and at J to 5 bases, leaving 3 bases not matched to a gene. The CDR3 totals 15 residues. The CDR3 reads CASSSGLAGNNEQFF. CDR3 in DNA: TGCGCCAGCAGCTCGGGACTAGCGGGCAACAATGAGCAGTTCTTC. The whole variable domain, remainder taken from reference TRBV5-1 and TRBJ2-1, is KAGVTQTPRYLIKTRGQQVTLSCSPISGHRSVSWYQQTPGQGLQFLFEYFSETQRNKGNFPGRFSGRQFSNSRSEMNVSTLELGDSALYLCASSSGLAGNNEQFFGPGTRLTVL.

The chain joins TRBV10-3 to TRBJ2-7, with 9 positions matching TRBD1. V dropped 0 bases and J dropped 2; count of bases not matched to a gene: 5. The CDR3 contains 16 residues. Germline V CDR1 and CDR2: ENHRY, SYGVKD. The CDR3: CAISESTGGKTYEQYF. The CDR3 nucleotides read TGTGCCATCAGTGAGTCGACAGGGGGGAAGACCTACGAGCAGTACTTC.

The CDR3 loop reads CASSSGQAAGTIYF. The CDR3 DNA is TGCGCCAGCAGCTCAGGACAGGCGGCGGGCACCATATATTTT. V usage is TRBV5-1 and J usage is TRBJ1-3, with 7 bases matching TRBD1. Germline CDR1 is SGHRS and CDR2 is YFSETQ. The CDR3 is 14 residues long. V trimming: 3 bases; J trimming: 9 bases; junction bases outside the gene matches: 9.

The table lists this clonotype with a few counts. The chain's CDR3 is CASSFLVTGELFF. DNA for the CDR3: TGTGCCAGCAGTTTCCTGGTGACCGGGGAGCTGTTTTTT. V is TRBV12-3 or TRBV12-4 and J is TRBJ2-2, with D uncertain. The CDR3 totals 13 residues. V was trimmed by 3 bases and J by 5 bases, leaving 7 bases between them.

This clonotype showed up many times. This chain uses TRBV7-2 with TRBJ1-2; the D is unclear. The germline V gene has CDR1 SGHTA and CDR2 FQGNSA. V was cut by 2 bases and J by 8 bases, with 15 bases left in between. There are 14 residues in the CDR3. CDR3 residues: CASSLTKDSRGYTF. CDR3 DNA: TGTGCCAGCAGCTTAACCAAGGACTCGCGGGGCTACACCTTC.

This clonotype was detected a few times. This chain uses TRBV7-7 with TRBJ2-7; 7 bases are a match to TRBD1. Germline CDR1 SSHAT, CDR2 FNYEAQ (reference sequence). This CDR3 has 13 residues. V shed 5 bases and J 5 bases; nucleotides not matched to a gene: 6. The CDR3 sequence is CASSPDRNHEQYF. Written as DNA, the CDR3 is TGTGCCAGCAGCCCGGACAGGAACCACGAGCAGTACTTC.

At least ten counts were recorded for this clonotype. The chain combines TRBV5-1 with TRBJ1-4, with D tentatively TRBD1 (5 bases). V gave up 2 bases and J gave up 0 bases, with 8 bases separating them. From germline, CDR1 is SGHRS and CDR2 YFSETQ. The CDR3 loop spans 15 amino acids. CDR3 coding DNA: TGCGCCAGCAGCTTCCGGGGGGCAACTAATGAAAAACTGTTTTTT. As protein: CASSFRGATNEKLFF.

In this sample, this clonotype turned up a few times. V usage is TRBV7-9 and J usage is TRBJ2-7, with 11 bases that match TRBD2. The J segment lost 0 bases and the V segment lost 7 bases, leaving 5 bases of the junction unmatched. This CDR3 has 15 amino acids. CDR1 and CDR2 from the germline V gene are SEHNR and FQNEAQ (reference sequence). The CDR3 protein is CASMRLAGYSYEQYF. The CDR3 DNA follows: TGTGCCAGCATGCGACTAGCGGGATACTCCTACGAGCAGTACTTC. Filled out from reference TRBV7-9 and TRBJ2-7, the complete variable domain reads DTGVSQNPRHKITKRGQNVTFRCDPISEHNRLYWYRQTLGQGPEFLTYFQNEAQLEKSRLLSDRFSAERPKGSFSTLEIQRTEQGDSAMYLCASMRLAGYSYEQYFGPGTRLTVT.